This is a list of T cell receptor beta chains from one sample in a study of T cells after yellow fever vaccination. MiXCR, applied by TCRdb to the 5' RACE reads, yields one record per CDR3 protein. The table shows 200,000 to 300,000 distinct CDR3 sequences, with roughly 4% occurring only once. Here the sequenced sample was PBMCs, taken 15 days after the yellow fever booster vaccination. These receptors all stem from a man between 18 and 29 years old who received the YFV17D yellow fever vaccine. Both conserved end residues are part of each CDR3. Size is omitted from some rows. Given values are once, few, many or a class for expanded clones.

TRBJ1-1	many	TRBV28	CASNAGQGGEAFF
TRBJ2-3	many	TRBV11-2	CASSPYLTTRVADTQYF
TRBJ2-5	many	TRBV7-2	CASSSYGGIQETQYF
TRBJ1-1	many	TRBV5-1	CASSPDGSTEAFF
TRBJ1-5	many	TRBV6-5	CASSGQAINQPQHF
TRBJ2-7	many	TRBV7-6	CASSLITPDRLTMKQYF
TRBJ2-5	many	TRBV20-1	CSARGGEETQYF
TRBJ1-4	many	TRBV5-1	CASSFGQPNEKLFF
TRBJ1-6	many	TRBV12-3/TRBV12-4	CASSSLLRVAPLHF
TRBJ2-6	many	TRBV11-2	CASSLFSGVGANVLTF
TRBJ2-5	many	TRBV4-2	CASSQEGAAGEETQYF
TRBJ2-5	many	TRBV7-2	CASSLGPQTSGGLQETQYF
TRBJ2-7	many	TRBV5-1	CASSLVYHEQYF
TRBJ1-1	many	TRBV19	CASAQGRNTEAFF
TRBJ1-5	many	TRBV20-1	CSATRVGLDQPQHF
TRBJ2-3	many	TRBV18	CASSPGSGTTSTDTQYF
TRBJ1-2	many	TRBV6-5	CASSPRDPNYGYTF
TRBJ2-3	many	TRBV5-4	CASSGPGLAIGGTDTQYF
TRBJ2-2	many	TRBV7-9	CASSLGVYANTGELFF
TRBJ2-1	many	TRBV5-5	CASTKGTPGVEQFF
TRBJ1-5	few	TRBV7-2	CASKSAGADNQPQHF
TRBJ2-5	many	TRBV7-2	CASSPGGAGVGETQYF
TRBJ2-2	many	TRBV10-3	CAISESWQGGTGELFF
TRBJ1-4	many	TRBV6-5	CASRNGGKLDEKLFF
TRBJ2-3	NA	TRBV20-1	CSVWRGDGTDTQYF
TRBJ2-3	many	TRBV9	CASSVVGTSTDTQYF
TRBJ2-3	many	TRBV25-1	CASSETGCRSYTDTQYF
TRBJ2-6	many	TRBV6-4	CASSEGDRANVLTF
TRBJ1-1	many	TRBV20-1	CSAREAGAGFEAFF
TRBJ2-1	many	TRBV5-6	CASSFTESSYNEQFF
TRBJ2-3	many	TRBV27	CASSLKADGTDTQYF
TRBJ1-1	many	TRBV14	CASSRGGEGTEAFF
TRBJ1-2	many	TRBV5-1	CASSVGSRGGGYTF
TRBJ1-6	many	TRBV5-4	CASSVGWDRGSPLHF
TRBJ2-5	many	TRBV5-6	CASSFPRQGETQYF
TRBJ2-2	few	TRBV12-3/TRBV12-4	CASSKGTSGGLNTGELFF
TRBJ1-2	many	TRBV18	CASSPTTGQPNYGYTF
TRBJ1-1	many	TRBV10-3	CAISEPGGARAEAFF
TRBJ1-6	many	TRBV5-1	CASSLVPDSNNSPLHF
TRBJ2-5	many	TRBV6-5	CASSYDGAQYF
TRBJ1-1	many	TRBV12-3/TRBV12-4	CASSPRDRAGTEAFF
TRBJ2-1	many	TRBV20-1	CSAEPHNEQFF
TRBJ2-5	many	TRBV6-5	CASSPAGGKETQYF
TRBJ2-3	many	TRBV29-1	CSVAVTGISTDTQYF
TRBJ2-3	many	TRBV12-3/TRBV12-4	CASTFSLASTDTQYF
TRBJ1-2	many	TRBV4-2	CASSHRLGQGDGYTF
TRBJ2-1	many	TRBV5-1	CASSLWVGNNEQFF
TRBJ1-3	many	TRBV6-6	CASSRLSGNTIYF
TRBJ1-5	many	TRBV2	CASSVGPEGPQHF
TRBJ2-7	few	TRBV16	CASSWLRGRGPYEQYF
TRBJ2-3	many	TRBV6-5	CASSYSTGAGRDTQYF